The present entry profiles one T cell receptor beta chain with its context. What this receptor recognizes is not known. Qualities for individual bases were not recorded, and no much larger clone is one base off. The source of the sample is a study of post-analysis software for immune sequencing data (dated by TCRdb to between 2014 and 2017). About the study as a whole: The recorded disease courses included relapsing-remitting, secondary progressive and progressive-relapsing multiple sclerosis, and some patients had no subtype annotation. A subset of samples was prepared in parallel using single-end sample barcoding, then pooled and co-amplified after Illumina adapter ligation. The patient repertoires were compared against around 11 previously published healthy control repertoires obtained from donors aged 6 to 25 years. General conclusions and limits of the study: Significantly lower normalized Chao1 diversity was found in multiple sclerosis patients than in controls, suggesting substantial peripheral T-cell clonal expansion. Direct clustering with F measure showed strong co-clustering of samples prepared in the same batch, prompting a batch-effect correction. The multiple sclerosis patient group was slightly younger than the control group.

To demonstrate the VDJtools post-analysis software, the study profiled TCR beta repertoires from the peripheral blood of about a dozen young patients with multiple sclerosis. The patients with multiple sclerosis were children and adolescents between roughly 6 and 17 years of age. Receptor amplification or capture employed PCR. The sequencer listed for this sample is Illumina HiSeq 2500. To reduce PCR and sequencing biases, unique molecular identifiers were built into the TCR beta cDNA libraries. Per 1 to 10 million input T cells, approximately 500,000 cDNA molecules were obtained, such that each molecule approximated one T cell. Patient libraries were prepared and sequenced with the same protocol used for the earlier healthy control dataset. Within a given batch, samples were prepared together, multiplexed and sequenced on the same HiSeq lane. In the source study's methods: MIGEC was used to process the raw barcoded reads, and molecular identifier groups with only a single read were discarded before consensus assembly and CDR3 extraction. VDJtools was used for post-analysis of the clonotype tables, with diversity normalized by down-sampling every dataset to the smallest sample size. To correct batch-related cross-sample contamination, repertoire overlap clustering matched CDR3 amino acid sequences but not nucleotide sequences. The public reads were reanalyzed by TCRdb: fastp trimming at Q25, MiXCR alignment, in-frame beta chains only. Merged by CDR3 protein, the rows form single entries marked with the most common genes and DNA. The V and J calls come from TCRdb's annotation, not from the publication. The sample records some 690,000 distinct CDR3 sequences, approximately 59% of which are singletons. Of the sample, about 11% falls within the top ten clones.

The sequencing sample was made of blood. This TCR derives from a girl aged 2-10 years with multiple sclerosis.

The CDR3 reads CASSKANFYEQYF. The nucleotide sequence reads as follows: TGTGCCAGCAGTAAGGCTAATTTCTACGAGCAGTACTTC. The sequence is built from TRBV12-3 or TRBV12-4 and TRBJ2-5, with the D gene uncertain. The better agreement between TRBJ2-7 and the DNA end casts doubt on the J call. The CDR3 contains 13 residues, cysteine and phenylalanine counted. Of all the DNA, just the CDR3 is kept, 39 bases in frame from base 1.